Included here is one T cell receptor beta chain sequence, with context. All patients carried locally advanced or metastatic urothelial carcinoma. Each patient contributed between 1 and 8 total time points of blood mononuclear cells, pretreatment and during treatment. This entry belongs to a study of PD-L1 blockade in urothelial cancer. The wider study: Males with bladder-origin urothelial cancer constituted most of the 29 patients. Blood was analyzed 3 weeks (second dose) and 6 weeks after treatment start.

Data came from immunoSEQ multiplex PCR; TCRdb stores just in-frame clones and leaves some out. The profile shows roughly 87,000 clones, about nine tenths of them singletons. This CDR3 region has 15 residues. Germline lookup yields CDR1 SGHNT and CDR2 YENEEA. V was clipped by 2 bases and J by 2 bases, with 13 bases between them. The chain combines TRBV11-3 with TRBJ2-7; tentative D call: TRBD2 (6 bases). The sequence was collected from a woman in her seventies with urothelial cancer. Here the sequenced sample was PBMCs, taken around atezolizumab (anti-PD-L1) treatment. The CDR3 loop is CASSLKSGAPYEQYF. The CDR3 bases are TGTGCCAGCAGCTTAAAATCGGGAGCACCCTACGAGCAGTACTTC.